These T cell receptor beta chains were read from a single sample in a study of T-cell memory formation after mild COVID-19. TCRdb independently ran MiXCR on the 5' RACE reads; one entry per CDR3 protein. The sample lists 40,000 to 45,000 distinct CDR3 sequences, approximately 9.7% seen once, with about an eighth in the top ten. What was sequenced was PBMCs or a T cell subset sorted from them (not recorded which). All receptors derive from an adult woman who had mild COVID-19 (a few samples of this study predate the infection). Cell type and time point are not known. Both conserved end residues are part of each CDR3. The D gene is left open where the match is weak. Clone size is stated in some rows and not others, as once, few, many or a class when expanded.

TRBV30	TRBJ1-2	11	few	NA	TGTGCCTGGAGTGTACGCGGCGGCTACACCTTC	CAWSVRGGYTF
TRBV5-1	TRBJ2-7	14	medium-sized	TRBD1	TGCGCCAGCAGCCGTGAGGGACAGTCCTACGAGCAGTACTTC	CASSREGQSYEQYF
TRBV5-1	TRBJ2-7	17	many	NA	TGCGCCAGCAGCCCGGGGGAGGGGGCCCAACCACTCTACGAGCAGTACTTC	CASSPGEGAQPLYEQYF
TRBV25-1	TRBJ2-1	18	few	NA	TGTGCCAGCAGTGAGGAAGCTAGGACTCCCAGCTCCTACAATGAGCAGTTCTTC	CASSEEARTPSSYNEQFF
TRBV5-5	TRBJ2-1	20	many	TRBD1	TGTGCCAGCAGCTCGCGACAGGGTCAATGGGAGTACGGTCAAGGGAATGAGCAGTTCTTC	CASSSRQGQWEYGQGNEQFF
TRBV20-1	TRBJ1-2	11	many	NA	TGCAGTGCTAGCGGGAACAGTGGCTACACCTTC	CSASGNSGYTF
TRBV3-1	TRBJ2-1	15	few	TRBD2	TGTGCCAGCAGCCCGTTACTAGCGGGAGGTCAGGAGCAGTTCTTC	CASSPLLAGGQEQFF
TRBV21-1	TRBJ1-5	18	NA	NA	TGTGCCAGCAGCTCCCGGGACAAGCACCGGCGAGGGTGTCAGCCCCAGCATTTT	CASSSRDKHRRGCQPQHF
TRBV3-1	TRBJ1-5	13	NA	NA	TGTGCCAGCAGCTCTTGGACTGATCAGCCCCAGCATTTT	CASSSWTDQPQHF
TRBV20-1	TRBJ2-7	15	NA	NA	TGCAGTGCTAGAGTTCAGGGGAGGGCCTCCTACGAGCAGTACTTC	CSARVQGRASYEQYF
TRBV12-3/TRBV12-4	TRBJ1-5	17	few	NA	TGTGCCAGCAGTTTAGATTTTATTCAGGGTAGCAATCAGCCCCAGCATTTT	CASSLDFIQGSNQPQHF
TRBV7-2	TRBJ1-6	14	few	NA	TGTGCCAGCAGCTTAGTTGGAAGTTATTCACCCCTCCACTTT	CASSLVGSYSPLHF
TRBV9	TRBJ1-1	15	NA	NA	TGTGCCAGCAGCGTAGCGCTACAGGGGAACACTGAAGCTTTCTTT	CASSVALQGNTEAFF
TRBV14	TRBJ2-1	15	NA	NA	TGTGCCAGCAGCCAAGAGTGGGGATCTCCCAATGAGCAGTTCTTC	CASSQEWGSPNEQFF
TRBV5-1	TRBJ2-7	19	NA	TRBD2	TGCGCCAGCAGCTTGAGCGGACTAGCGGGACGTAGTTTCCCATACGAGCAGTACTTC	CASSLSGLAGRSFPYEQYF
TRBV12-3/TRBV12-4	TRBJ1-1	14	few	NA	TGTGCCAGCTTAGAGTTCCAGGGTCCCACTGAAGCTTTCTTT	CASLEFQGPTEAFF
TRBV19	TRBJ1-4	13	NA	NA	TGTGCCAGTAGTTGGACTCGGGCCGAAAAACTGTTTTTT	CASSWTRAEKLFF
TRBV15	TRBJ2-7	14	NA	NA	TGTGCCACCCGCTCTAGGCAGGGGCCCTACGAGCAGTACTTC	CATRSRQGPYEQYF
TRBV20-1	TRBJ2-5	13	NA	NA	TGCAGTGCTAGCCCGCCCGGGATAGAGACCCAGTACTTC	CSASPPGIETQYF
TRBV12-3/TRBV12-4	TRBJ2-3	16	many	NA	TGTGCCAGCAGTTTACGATGGAGGGCGGGCACAGATACGCAGTATTTT	CASSLRWRAGTDTQYF
TRBV5-1	TRBJ2-3	15	many	TRBD2	TGCGCCAGCAGCCCAGATGGGGGGGTCACCAATACGCAGTATTTT	CASSPDGGVTNTQYF
TRBV27	TRBJ1-2	15	few	TRBD1	TGTGCCAGCAGTCTCAGACAGGGGGCAGGGTATGGCTACACCTTC	CASSLRQGAGYGYTF
TRBV4-1	TRBJ1-1	13	many	NA	TGCGCCAGCAGCCAAGATTCGACAACTGAAGCTTTCTTT	CASSQDSTTEAFF
TRBV19	TRBJ2-7	18	NA	NA	TGTGCCAGTAGTCTCTACCCTCAGGTCCGGGGGAACTCCTACGAGCAGTACTTC	CASSLYPQVRGNSYEQYF
TRBV7-2	TRBJ2-1	15	few	TRBD2	TGTGCCAGCTCCTCTGTGGGGGGGGGATACAATGAGCAGTTCTTC	CASSSVGGGYNEQFF
TRBV7-9	TRBJ2-2	13	many	NA	TGTGCCAGCAGCTTACAGGGGTTCGGGGAGCTGTTTTTT	CASSLQGFGELFF
TRBV5-1	TRBJ2-7	13	few	NA	TGCGCCAGCAGCGTGGACAGCGCCTACGAGCAGTACTTC	CASSVDSAYEQYF
TRBV4-2	TRBJ2-7	16	few	TRBD1	TGTGCCAGCAGCCTCGACGGGACAGGCATATCCTACGAGCAGTACTTC	CASSLDGTGISYEQYF
TRBV18	TRBJ2-5	15	few	TRBD1	TGTGCCAGCTCACCACCGGGACAGCTTCAAGAGACCCAGTACTTC	CASSPPGQLQETQYF
TRBV4-3	TRBJ2-7	13	NA	NA	TGCGCCAGCAGGTCGGGGAGGTCCTACGAGCAGTACTTC	CASRSGRSYEQYF
TRBV5-1	TRBJ2-5	20	many	TRBD2	TGCGCCAGCAGCTTGAGGTCCGGGGCTAGCGGGGGGTACTCAACGGAGACCCAGTACTTC	CASSLRSGASGGYSTETQYF
TRBV5-6	TRBJ1-1	18	few	NA	TGTGCCAGCAGCGGACCCGACAGGTTAAGGGCCGGGAACACTGAAGCTTTCTTT	CASSGPDRLRAGNTEAFF
TRBV7-9	TRBJ1-1	15	NA	NA	TGTGCCAGCAGCCTCCACGCGGGGGGGGGGCCTGAAGCTTTCTTT	CASSLHAGGGPEAFF
TRBV6-6	TRBJ2-2	13	many	NA	TGTGCCAGCAGTACGAGTAACACCGGGGAGCTGTTTTTT	CASSTSNTGELFF
TRBV12-3/TRBV12-4	TRBJ1-1	14	few	NA	TGTGCCAGCAGTCCGACAGTTTTGAACACTGAAGCTTTCTTT	CASSPTVLNTEAFF
TRBV5-1	TRBJ1-2	13	few	NA	TGCGCCAGCAGCCCGCAGGGGATTAATGGCTACACCTTC	CASSPQGINGYTF
TRBV20-1	TRBJ2-7	14	NA	NA	TGCAGTGCGGGGGGACACCCTCTAGGCTACGAGCAGTACTTC	CSAGGHPLGYEQYF
TRBV6-6	TRBJ2-7	12	NA	TRBD1	TGTGCCACCCGACAGGGAGTGAGCGAGCAGTACTTC	CATRQGVSEQYF
TRBV2	TRBJ2-1	12	few	TRBD2	TGTGCACTAGCGGGACCATACAATGAGCAGTTCTTC	CALAGPYNEQFF
TRBV20-1	TRBJ2-1	15	many	NA	TGCAGTGCTAGAGATCCGACTTCGGGGATCAATGAGCAGTTCTTC	CSARDPTSGINEQFF
TRBV7-2	TRBJ1-2	12	few	NA	TGTGCCAGCAGCCCTGACGTCTATGGCTACACCTTC	CASSPDVYGYTF
TRBV20-1	TRBJ2-2	16	NA	TRBD2	TGCAGTGCTAGAGTCGAACTAGCGTCCGGCACCGGGGAGCTGTTTTTT	CSARVELASGTGELFF